The 22 T cell receptor beta chains reported below all come from one sample, sequenced in a study of identical twins. TCRdb reanalysed the 5' RACE reads using MiXCR and keeps one entry per CDR3 protein. The data contain fewer than 800,000 distinct CDR3 sequences, around 7.4% of them singletons. This sample also appeared in a second study, on yellow fever vaccine responses in identical twins.

The material sequenced was PBMCs. Every receptor here comes from a woman aged 18-30 years in good health.

The table lists this clonotype with a few counts. This rearrangement joins TRBV11-1 to TRBJ1-4, with D tentatively TRBD1 (6 bases). CDR1 is SGHAT, CDR2 FQDESV, per germline (reference sequence). V lost 3 bases to trimming and J lost 0 bases, with 17 bases between them. This CDR3 is built from 18 residues. CDR3 DNA sequence: TGTGCCAGCAGCTTGAGAGGGGGTAGCGGAGCAACTAATGAAAAACTGTTTTTT. Its translation is CASSLRGGSGATNEKLFF.

Ten or more counts support this clonotype. The rearrangement joins TRBV7-9 to TRBJ1-6; 8 positions agree with TRBD1. In germline, CDR1 is SEHNR, CDR2 FQNEAQ (reference sequence). The CDR3 totals 14 residues. V shed 6 bases and J 9 bases; nucleotides not matched to a gene: 7. The CDR3 nucleotides are TGTGCCAGCAGTTCTGGACAGGGCGGTTCACCCCTCCACTTT. Amino acids: CASSSGQGGSPLHF.

The sample holds a few counts of this clonotype. This chain connects TRBV29-1 to TRBJ2-2, with D hard to call. There are 13 residues in the CDR3. Per germline, CDR1 SQVTM and CDR2 ANQGSEA. The V and J ends lost 3 bases and 6 bases respectively, with 11 bases between them. CDR3 bases: TGCAGCGTTGACCGGGTTACTCCCGGGGAGCTGTTTTTT. This encodes CSVDRVTPGELFF.

This clonotype was observed many times. V and J are TRBV5-1 and TRBJ2-3; D could derive from TRBD1 or TRBD2 (5 bases each). The CDR3 is made up of 16 amino acids. CDR1 and CDR2 from the germline V gene are SGHRS and YFSETQ. V lost 0 bases and J lost 4, with 15 bases in between. The DNA for the CDR3 is TGCGCCAGCAGCTTGGGCCAGGGTAGGACTCCAGATACGCAGTATTTT. Translation: CASSLGQGRTPDTQYF.

A few counts support this clonotype. This sequence joins TRBV12-3 or TRBV12-4 and TRBJ2-6, with a tentative D call TRBD1 (6 bases). There are 15 residues in the CDR3. Deletions cut 5 bases from V and 2 bases from J, with 10 bases between. The CDR3: CASSHGTTGANVLTF. The CDR3 DNA reads TGTGCCAGCAGTCATGGGACAACTGGGGCCAACGTCCTGACTTTC.

The chain links TRBV5-1 to TRBJ2-7; possible D gene TRBD1, 6 bases. The CDR3 totals 14 residues. The V gene lost 0 bases and the J gene lost 5 bases, with 12 bases spanning the gap. Germline-derived CDR1 and CDR2 are SGHRS and YFSETQ. CDR3 DNA: TGCGCCAGCAGCTTGGGAGAACAGGGAAACGAGCAGTACGTC. This gives the protein CASSLGEQGNEQYV.

This clonotype was counted ten times or more. The chain has TRBV28 and TRBJ2-3; D may be TRBD1 or TRBD2 (5 bases each). This CDR3 has 16 amino acids. The V end lost 6 bases, the J end lost 1 base, and 17 bases lay between the germline ends. Germline V gene lookup returns CDR1 MDHEN and CDR2 SYDVKM. This CDR3 reads CASSLFPGTGTDTQYF. In DNA, the CDR3 is TGTGCCAGCAGCCTATTCCCCGGGACGGGCACAGATACGCAGTATTTT. Using reference TRBV28 and TRBJ2-3 for the parts outside the CDR3, the full variable domain is DVKVTQSSRYLVKRTGEKVFLECVQDMDHENMFWYRQDPGLGLRLIYFSYDVKMKEKGDIPEGYSVSREKKERFSLILESASTNQTSMYLCASSLFPGTGTDTQYFGPGTRLTVL.

This clonotype was seen only a few times. The chain is built from TRBV29-1 and TRBJ2-2; D tentatively fits TRBD1 or TRBD2 (5 bases each). Germline-derived CDR1 and CDR2 are SQVTM and ANQGSEA. The CDR3 totals 14 residues. V dropped 7 bases and J dropped 6 bases, with 18 bases sitting between them. The DNA of the CDR3 is TGCAGCGCCTCCCGGGACCTCCTGTCCGGGGAGCTGTTTTTT. Its translation is CSASRDLLSGELFF.

The sample holds many counts of this clonotype. This sequence joins TRBV12-3 or TRBV12-4 and TRBJ2-1; a possible D gene is TRBD2 (6 bases). V shed 6 bases and J shed 3 bases, with 9 bases lying between them. The CDR3 is 13 residues long. The CDR3 region has the DNA TGTGCCAGCAGCGTAGCGGACTACAATGAGCAGTTCTTC. Translation gives CASSVADYNEQFF.

Turning to this clonotype: This sequence may be a read error, since a much larger clone differs from it by one base. The final CDR3 position lacks the conserved phenylalanine or tryptophan, pointing to a likely read error. The DNA is omitted, as the CDR3 cannot be located on it reliably, and the CDR3 follows TCRdb's listing. This rearrangement joins TRBV9 to TRBJ1-2; whether TRBD1, the table's D call, matches the DNA was not checked. A total of 14 residues make up the CDR3, ends included. From germline, CDR1 is SGDLS and CDR2 YYNGEE. The CDR3 sequence: CASSVAPRQGESTL.

This clonotype was observed a few times. J is TRBJ1-6 and V is TRBV28; the D is unclear. The V and J ends lost 5 bases and 0 bases respectively, with 14 bases between them. This CDR3 has 17 residues. Germline V gene sequence: CDR1 MDHEN, CDR2 SYDVKM. The CDR3 coding sequence is TGTGCCAGCAGTCCCCGACACACGGCCTCCTATAATTCACCCCTCCACTTT. This codes for CASSPRHTASYNSPLHF. The full variable domain, its missing parts supplied by reference TRBV28 and TRBJ1-6, is DVKVTQSSRYLVKRTGEKVFLECVQDMDHENMFWYRQDPGLGLRLIYFSYDVKMKEKGDIPEGYSVSREKKERFSLILESASTNQTSMYLCASSPRHTASYNSPLHFGNGTRLTVT.

This chain joins TRBV20-1 and TRBJ1-1, with 9 bases lining up with TRBD1. The CDR3 is 15 amino acids. Losses at the gene ends were 0 bases for V and 7 bases for J; bases not matched to a gene: 9. Germline CDR1 is DFQATT and CDR2 is SNEGSKA (reference sequence). The CDR3 protein is CSARDWGQGLGEAFF. In DNA, the CDR3 is TGCAGTGCTAGAGATTGGGGACAGGGTTTGGGTGAAGCTTTCTTT.

This clonotype was detected only a few times. V and J are TRBV6-1 and TRBJ2-5; D not certain. This CDR3 region has 11 residues. The germline V and J ends were trimmed by 5 bases and 5 bases, with 6 bases remaining between them. Germline CDR1 and CDR2: MNHNS and SASEGT. The CDR3: CASSHLETQYF. The CDR3 nucleotides are TGTGCCAGCAGTCATTTGGAGACCCAGTACTTC.

This clonotype was recorded a few times. The V gene is TRBV7-9, the J gene TRBJ2-1, with a tentative D call TRBD2 (7 bases). V was shortened by 2 bases and J by 6 bases, with 17 bases between the two germline ends. Germline V lookup: CDR1 SEHNR, CDR2 FQNEAQ (reference sequence). The CDR3 runs 16 residues. CDR3 coding DNA: TGTGCCAGCAGCTTAAGGGGGGGCACTTGGGCCAATGAGCAGTTCTTC. Translated: CASSLRGGTWANEQFF.

For the CDR3, the DNA is TGCGGTGCTTCTAGCGGGACCAACGAGCAGTACGTC. Residues: CGASSGTNEQYV. The chain combines TRBV20-1 with TRBJ2-7, with 9 bases matching TRBD2. Germline V gene data show CDR1 as DFQATT and CDR2 as SNEGSKA (reference sequence). CDR3 length: 12 residues.

At least ten counts were recorded for this clonotype. CDR3 residues: CASSSPTDYTDTQYF. DNA of the CDR3: TGTGCCAGCAGTTCCCCGACAGACTACACAGATACGCAGTATTTT. The J gene is TRBJ2-3, the V gene TRBV28; D possibly uses TRBD1 or TRBD2 (5 bases each). There are 15 residues in the CDR3. V was pared by 4 bases and J by 2 bases, with 13 bases between. Germline CDR1 MDHEN, CDR2 SYDVKM.

The chain combines TRBV7-6 with TRBJ2-7; 8 nucleotides line up with TRBD2. CDR3 length: 14 amino acids. Trimming cost V 4 bases and J 3 bases; bases outside gene matches: 5. CDR1 is SGHVS and CDR2 is FNYEAQ in the germline V gene. DNA of the CDR3: TGTGCCAGCAGCTCTAGCGGGCGATTCTACGAGCAGTACTTC. Protein sequence: CASSSSGRFYEQYF.

The chain employs TRBV9 and TRBJ2-1; 8 bases line up with TRBD2. The V gene's germline CDR1 is SGDLS and CDR2 YYNGEE. The CDR3 has 17 residues. V lost 4 bases and J lost 2; bases outside the gene matches: 11. CDR3 amino acids: CASSSRPGGVTYNEQFF. The CDR3 nucleotides read TGTGCCAGCAGCTCTCGCCCGGGGGGGGTAACCTACAATGAGCAGTTCTTC.

The chain links TRBV10-3 to TRBJ2-5; the D gene could be TRBD1 or TRBD2 (6 bases each). The CDR3 spans 17 residues. Germline CDR1 reads ENHRY; CDR2 reads SYGVKD. Trimming left V 2 bases short and J 0 bases short, with 16 bases between. The CDR3 DNA is TGTGCCATCAGTGAGACGGGGGACACCTTGTACCAAGAGACCCAGTACTTC. Translating gives CAISETGDTLYQETQYF.

V is TRBV6-2 or TRBV6-3 and J is TRBJ2-1; weak D call: TRBD2 (6 bases). The V end lost 7 bases, the J end lost 4 bases, and 17 bases lay between the germline ends. The CDR3 is 15 residues long. Germline loops: CDR1 MNHEY, CDR2 SVGEGT. CDR3 sequence: CASTDLAAIYNEQFF. DNA for the CDR3: TGTGCCAGCACCGATTTAGCGGCCATATACAATGAGCAGTTCTTC.

This clonotype was observed once. This chain uses TRBV29-1 with TRBJ1-1, with TRBD1 identical over 8 bases. With V trimmed by 3 bases and J by 2 bases, 8 bases remained unmatched. CDR3 length: 15 amino acids. The germline V gene encodes CDR1 SQVTM and CDR2 ANQGSEA. This CDR3 reads CSVDNTGTGNTEAFF. The CDR3 DNA is TGCAGCGTTGATAACACAGGGACAGGCAACACTGAAGCTTTCTTT.

In this sample, this clonotype turned up many times. This chain joins TRBV29-1 and TRBJ2-7; 8 bases are shared with TRBD2. CDR1 is SQVTM and CDR2 is ANQGSEA in the germline V gene. Trimming took 1 base from V and 2 from J; bases not matched to a gene: 22. This CDR3 region has 20 residues. The CDR3 region has the DNA TGCAGCGTTGAAGGGCCCCGTGGAGACAGAAGAGCGGGAGCGACCTACGAGCAGTACTTC. Its protein is CSVEGPRGDRRAGATYEQYF.